This TCR beta chain was found in a study of blood T cell repertoires in COVID-19. Germline values: CDR1 SGHKS, CDR2 YYEKEE (reference sequence). The V end lost 3 bases, the J end lost 0 bases, and 12 bases lay between the germline ends. The CDR3 loop spans 15 amino acids. Before being deemed recovered, Cohort 3 donors had two negative PCRs, clearance, or symptom resolution. This clone was found once. TCRdb keeps only in-frame clones here, not all; method: immunoSEQ multiplex PCR. The profile covers around 390,000 clones, with around nine tenths appearing a single time and roughly a tenth taken by the ten largest.

The J gene is TRBJ1-1, the V gene TRBV5-5, with a possible D match to TRBD1 (5 bases). The clonotype originates from a woman aged 45-60 years who had recovered from COVID-19. Material: PBMCs or T cells enriched from blood (not recorded which). The CDR3 protein is CASSSPTAMNTEAFF. Here the CDR3 DNA reads TGTGCCAGCAGCTCACCGACAGCCATGAACACTGAAGCTTTCTTT.